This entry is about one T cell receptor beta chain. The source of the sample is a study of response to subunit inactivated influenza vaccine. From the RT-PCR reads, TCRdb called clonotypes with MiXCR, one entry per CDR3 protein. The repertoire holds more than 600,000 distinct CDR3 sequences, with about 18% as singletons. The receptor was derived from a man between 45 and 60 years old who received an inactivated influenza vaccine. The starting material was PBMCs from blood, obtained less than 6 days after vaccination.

The CDR3 DNA reads TGTGCCACCAGTGATGACGCGGGAGGTTCCTACAATGAGCAGTTCTTC. This gives the protein CATSDDAGGSYNEQFF. The chain carries TRBV24-1 and TRBJ2-1; 8 nucleotides align to TRBD2. After removal of 3 bases from V and 1 base from J, the junction contained 4 bases not matched to a gene. This CDR3 region has 16 residues. Germline V gene lookup returns CDR1 KGHDR and CDR2 SFDVKD.